The text below deals with one T cell receptor beta chain. Its antigen is unknown. The patients all showed relapse after autologous stem cell transplantation, while their brentuximab vedotin exposure varied. The table came from immunoSEQ multiplex PCR; TCRdb's copy has only in-frame clones and leaves some out. This table has tens of thousands of clones, roughly 82% appearing once. This record belongs to a study of PD-1 blockade in classical Hodgkin lymphoma. Study-level results: A reduction in baseline TCR diversity was reportedly seen in newly diagnosed patients relative to healthy donors.

Source: peripheral blood mononuclear cells (PBMCs), taken at baseline. This receptor was taken from a human donor with classical Hodgkin lymphoma.

CDR3 sequence (DNA): TGTGCCAGCAGTTACGAGCGAACAGGGCCTTCGGTGCAGTACTTC. This gives the protein CASSYERTGPSVQYF. This chain uses TRBV6-6 with TRBJ2-7, with D tentatively TRBD1 (6 bases). Trimming shortened V by 2 bases and J by 9 bases, and 20 bases separated the two germline ends. Germline CDR1 MNHNY, CDR2 SVGAGI (reference sequence). This CDR3 region has 15 residues.